This record looks at one TCR beta chain sequence and its context. Its binding antigen is unknown. No base-level quality is on record; no much larger clone is a single base apart. Reading the germline V gene gives CDR1 SGHTA and CDR2 FQGNSA. The cysteine opens and the phenylalanine closes a CDR3 of 13 amino acids. The entry retains the CDR3 DNA only, 39 bases that are in frame from base 1. The V and J ends are trimmed by 3 bases and 4 bases, leaving 9 bases between them. These data are taken from a study of CD8+CD57+ T cells in acquired aplastic anemia (dated by TCRdb to about 2018). General notes on the study: A mean of approximately 3 ug of DNA, ranging from about 0.19 to 27.4 ug, was extracted from sorted CD4+ and CD8+ cells.

Profiling of TCR beta VDJ combinations and CDR3 sequences used genomic DNA as the template. An Illumina HiSeq 2000 was used for TCR repertoire sequencing. Concerning the study's data processing: Repertoire assessment relied on Simpson's diversity index, CDR3 size and DJ length profiles, and TRBV/TRBJ rearrangement plots. The most abundant DNA sequence in the deep sequencing data was taken as the immunodominant clone. CDR3 amino acid sequences were screened for sharing across subjects and were compared with published repertoires and the VDJdb database. TCRdb itself trimmed the public reads at Q25 with fastp, ran MiXCR and retained productive beta chains. Under each unique CDR3 protein, matching rows form one entry showing the most common genes and DNA. None of the V and J calls come from the authors' own analysis; TCRdb made them. For this sample there are 250,000 to 300,000 distinct CDR3 sequences; roughly 50% appear just once. The ten largest clonotypes hold 7% to 9% of the sample.

The study deep-sequenced TCR repertoires of sorted CD4+ and CD8+ blood T cells from severe aplastic anemia patients and healthy subjects. Ficoll-Paque density gradient centrifugation was used to isolate peripheral blood mononuclear cells. CD4+ and CD8+ T cells were sorted by FACS or magnetic beads before DNA extraction. Broader findings and caveats from the paper: CD8+ Simpson's diversity did not differ significantly between patients and healthy controls (P=0.060). Approximately 31 CD8+ CDR3 sequences were found in both patients and controls but appeared to be highly expressed in patients and within the immunodominant clones of the patients.

The source of this sequence is a human donor with severe aplastic anemia or a healthy control (not recorded which). Sequenced: sorted CD4+, CD8+, or CD8+CD57+ T cells (not recorded which) from PBMCs. The rearrangement combines TRBV7-2 with TRBJ1-2, with a weak D call of TRBD1 (6 bases match). The nucleotides are TGTGCCAGCAGCTTTGGACAGCCCTATGGCTACACCTTC. Its translation is CASSFGQPYGYTF.